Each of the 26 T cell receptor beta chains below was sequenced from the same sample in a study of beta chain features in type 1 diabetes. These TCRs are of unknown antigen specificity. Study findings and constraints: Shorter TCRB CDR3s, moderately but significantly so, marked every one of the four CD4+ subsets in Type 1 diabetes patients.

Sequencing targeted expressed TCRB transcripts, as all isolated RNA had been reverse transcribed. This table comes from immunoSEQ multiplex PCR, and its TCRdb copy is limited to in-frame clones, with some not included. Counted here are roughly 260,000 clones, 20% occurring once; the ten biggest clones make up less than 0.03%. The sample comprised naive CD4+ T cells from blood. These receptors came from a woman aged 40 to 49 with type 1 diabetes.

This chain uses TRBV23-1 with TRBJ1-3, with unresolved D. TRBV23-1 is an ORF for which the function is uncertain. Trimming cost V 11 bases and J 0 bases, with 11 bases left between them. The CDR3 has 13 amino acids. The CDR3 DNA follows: TGCGCCCCCCTCCCCGGCTCTGGAAACACCATATATTTT. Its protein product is CAPLPGSGNTIYF.

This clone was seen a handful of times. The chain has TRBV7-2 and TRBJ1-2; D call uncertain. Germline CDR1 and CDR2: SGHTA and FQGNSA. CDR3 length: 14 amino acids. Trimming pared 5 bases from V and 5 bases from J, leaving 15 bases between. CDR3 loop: CASSAGPGGYGYTF. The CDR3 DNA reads TGTGCCAGCAGCGCCGGGCCAGGAGGATATGGCTACACCTTC.

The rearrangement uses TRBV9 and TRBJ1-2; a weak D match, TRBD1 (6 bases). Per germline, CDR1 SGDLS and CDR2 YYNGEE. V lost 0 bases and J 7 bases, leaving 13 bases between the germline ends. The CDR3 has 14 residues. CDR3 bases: TGTGCCAGCAGCGTAGAGGGCAGGGGACGTGGCTACACCTTC. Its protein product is CASSVEGRGRGYTF.

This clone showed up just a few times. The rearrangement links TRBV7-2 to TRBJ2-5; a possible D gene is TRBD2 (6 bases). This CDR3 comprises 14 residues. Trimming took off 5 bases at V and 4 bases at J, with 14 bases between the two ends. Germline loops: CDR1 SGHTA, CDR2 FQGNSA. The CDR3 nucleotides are TGTGCCAGCAGCCCCGGGGCGGGAAGAGAGACCCAGTACTTC. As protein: CASSPGAGRETQYF.

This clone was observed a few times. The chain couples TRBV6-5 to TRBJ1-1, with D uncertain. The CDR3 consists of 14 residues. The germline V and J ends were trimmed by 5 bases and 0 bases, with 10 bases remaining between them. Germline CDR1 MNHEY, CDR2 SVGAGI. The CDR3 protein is CASSLSVLNTEAFF. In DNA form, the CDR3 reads TGTGCCAGCAGTCTCTCGGTTTTGAACACTGAAGCTTTCTTT.

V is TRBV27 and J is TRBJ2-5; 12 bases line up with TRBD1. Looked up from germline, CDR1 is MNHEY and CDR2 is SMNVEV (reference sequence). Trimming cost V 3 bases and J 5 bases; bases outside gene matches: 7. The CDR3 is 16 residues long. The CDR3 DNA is TGTGCCAGCAGTTTGGGGACAGGGGGCTTGGGGGAGACCCAGTACTTC. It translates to CASSLGTGGLGETQYF.

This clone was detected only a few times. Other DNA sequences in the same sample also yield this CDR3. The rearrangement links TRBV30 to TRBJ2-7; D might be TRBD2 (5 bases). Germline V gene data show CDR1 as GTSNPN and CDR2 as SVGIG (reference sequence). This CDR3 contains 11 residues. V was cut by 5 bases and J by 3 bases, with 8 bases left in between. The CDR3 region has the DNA TGTGCCTGGTCCGGGGACTACGAGCAGTACTTC. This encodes CAWSGDYEQYF.

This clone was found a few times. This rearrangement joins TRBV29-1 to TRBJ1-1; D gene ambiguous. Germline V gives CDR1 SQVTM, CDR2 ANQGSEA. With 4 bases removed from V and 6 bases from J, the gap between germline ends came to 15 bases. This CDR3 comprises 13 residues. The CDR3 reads CSVGKTREAEAFF. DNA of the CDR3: TGCAGCGTTGGTAAGACGCGAGAGGCTGAAGCTTTCTTT.

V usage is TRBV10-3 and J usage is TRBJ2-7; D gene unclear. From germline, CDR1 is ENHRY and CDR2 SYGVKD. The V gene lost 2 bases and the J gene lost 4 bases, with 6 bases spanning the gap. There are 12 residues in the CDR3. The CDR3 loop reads CAISEASYEQYF. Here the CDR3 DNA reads TGTGCCATCAGTGAGGCCAGTTACGAGCAGTACTTC.

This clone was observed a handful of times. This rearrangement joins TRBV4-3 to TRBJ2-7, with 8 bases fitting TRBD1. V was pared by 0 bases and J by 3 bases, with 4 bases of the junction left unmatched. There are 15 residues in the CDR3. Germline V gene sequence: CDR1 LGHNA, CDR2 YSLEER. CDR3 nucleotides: TGCGCCAGCAGCCAAGATTCGGGACAGGTCTACGAGCAGTACTTC. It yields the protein CASSQDSGQVYEQYF.

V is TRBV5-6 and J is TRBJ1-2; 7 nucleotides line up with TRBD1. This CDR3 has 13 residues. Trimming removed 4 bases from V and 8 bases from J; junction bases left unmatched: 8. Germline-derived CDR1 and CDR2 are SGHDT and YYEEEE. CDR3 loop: CASSKDRDPGYTF. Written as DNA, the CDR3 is TGTGCCAGCAGCAAAGACAGGGATCCAGGCTACACCTTC.

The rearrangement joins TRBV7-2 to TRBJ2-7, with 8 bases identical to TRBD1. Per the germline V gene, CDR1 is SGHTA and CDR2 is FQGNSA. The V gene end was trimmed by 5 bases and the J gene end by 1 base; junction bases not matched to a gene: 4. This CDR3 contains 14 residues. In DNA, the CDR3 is TGTGCCAGCAGCCGGGACAGGATTTCCTACGAGCAGTACTTC. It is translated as CASSRDRISYEQYF.

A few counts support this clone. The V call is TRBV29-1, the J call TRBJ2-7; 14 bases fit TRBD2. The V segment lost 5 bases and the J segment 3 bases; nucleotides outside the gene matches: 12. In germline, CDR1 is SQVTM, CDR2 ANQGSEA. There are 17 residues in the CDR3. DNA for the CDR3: TGCAGCGTTACCTATCTGGGGACTAGCGGGAGAATCTACGAGCAGTACTTC. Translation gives CSVTYLGTSGRIYEQYF.

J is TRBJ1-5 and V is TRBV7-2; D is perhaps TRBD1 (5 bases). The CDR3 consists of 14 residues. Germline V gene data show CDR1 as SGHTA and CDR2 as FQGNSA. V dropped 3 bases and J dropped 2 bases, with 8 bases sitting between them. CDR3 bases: TGTGCCAGCAGCTTTACAGGTCGCAATCAGCCCCAGCATTTT. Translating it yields CASSFTGRNQPQHF.

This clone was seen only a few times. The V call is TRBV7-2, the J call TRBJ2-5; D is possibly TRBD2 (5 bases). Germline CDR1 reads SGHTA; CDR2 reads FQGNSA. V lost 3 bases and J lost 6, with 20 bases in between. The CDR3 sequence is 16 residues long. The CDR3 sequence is CASSFVPGLAGKTQYF. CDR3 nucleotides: TGTGCCAGCAGCTTTGTACCAGGCCTAGCAGGAAAGACCCAGTACTTC.

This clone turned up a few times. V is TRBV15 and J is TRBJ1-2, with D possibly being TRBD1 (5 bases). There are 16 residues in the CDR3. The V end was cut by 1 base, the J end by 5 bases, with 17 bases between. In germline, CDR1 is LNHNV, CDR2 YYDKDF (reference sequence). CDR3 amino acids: CATSRGWRTTGYGYTF. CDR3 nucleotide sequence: TGTGCCACCAGCAGAGGTTGGCGGACAACCGGATATGGCTACACCTTC.

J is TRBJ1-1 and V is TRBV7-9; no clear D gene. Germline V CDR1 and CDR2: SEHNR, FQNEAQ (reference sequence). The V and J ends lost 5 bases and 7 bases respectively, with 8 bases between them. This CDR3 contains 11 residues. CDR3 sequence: CASSGEDEAFF. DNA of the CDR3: TGTGCCAGCAGCGGCGAGGATGAAGCTTTCTTT.

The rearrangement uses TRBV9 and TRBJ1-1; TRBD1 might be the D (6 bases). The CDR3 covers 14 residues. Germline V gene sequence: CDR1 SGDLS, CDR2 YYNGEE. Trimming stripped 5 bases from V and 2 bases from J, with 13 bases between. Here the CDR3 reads CASSALGTNTEAFF. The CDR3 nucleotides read TGTGCCAGCAGTGCCCTGGGGACAAACACTGAAGCTTTCTTT.

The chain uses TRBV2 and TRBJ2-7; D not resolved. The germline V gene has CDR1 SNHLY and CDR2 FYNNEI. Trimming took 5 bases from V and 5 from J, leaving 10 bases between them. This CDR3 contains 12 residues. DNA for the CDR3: TGTGCCAGCAGTCAATCGCGGCACGAGCAGTACTTC. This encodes CASSQSRHEQYF.

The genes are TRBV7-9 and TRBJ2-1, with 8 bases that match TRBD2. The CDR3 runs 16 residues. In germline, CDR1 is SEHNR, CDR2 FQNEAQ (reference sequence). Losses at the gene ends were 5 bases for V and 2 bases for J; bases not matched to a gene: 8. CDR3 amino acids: CASSPWGAGAYNEQFF. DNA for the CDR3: TGTGCCAGCAGCCCTTGGGGAGCGGGAGCCTACAATGAGCAGTTCTTC.

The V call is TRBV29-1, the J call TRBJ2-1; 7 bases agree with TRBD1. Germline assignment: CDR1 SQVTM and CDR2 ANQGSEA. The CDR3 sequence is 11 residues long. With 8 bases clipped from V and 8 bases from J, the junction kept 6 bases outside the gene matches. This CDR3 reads CSPHRGDEQFF. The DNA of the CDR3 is TGCAGCCCTCACAGGGGTGATGAGCAGTTCTTC.

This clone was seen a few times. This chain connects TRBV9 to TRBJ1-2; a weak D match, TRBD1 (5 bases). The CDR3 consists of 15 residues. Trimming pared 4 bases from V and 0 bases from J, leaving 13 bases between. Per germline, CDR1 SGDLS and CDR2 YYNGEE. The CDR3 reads CASSPGGEANYGYTF. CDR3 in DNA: TGTGCCAGCAGCCCCGGGGGGGAAGCTAACTATGGCTACACCTTC.

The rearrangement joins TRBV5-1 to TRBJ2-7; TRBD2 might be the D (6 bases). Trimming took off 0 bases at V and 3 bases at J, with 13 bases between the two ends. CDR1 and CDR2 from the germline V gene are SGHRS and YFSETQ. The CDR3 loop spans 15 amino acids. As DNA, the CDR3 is TGCGCCAGCAGCTTGGCTATCGGCGGGATCTACGAGCAGTACTTC. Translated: CASSLAIGGIYEQYF.

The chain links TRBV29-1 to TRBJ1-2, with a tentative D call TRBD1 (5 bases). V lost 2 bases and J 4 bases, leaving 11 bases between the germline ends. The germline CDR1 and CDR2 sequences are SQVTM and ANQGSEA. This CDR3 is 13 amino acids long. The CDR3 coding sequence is TGCAGCGTTGAAAAGGGGCGCAGCTATGGCTACACCTTC. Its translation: CSVEKGRSYGYTF.

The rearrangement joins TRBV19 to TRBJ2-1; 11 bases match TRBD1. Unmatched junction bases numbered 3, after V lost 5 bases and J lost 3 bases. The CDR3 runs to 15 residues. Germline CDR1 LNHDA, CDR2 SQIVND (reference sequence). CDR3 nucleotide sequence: TGTGCCAGTAGTCAGGGACAGGGGGACTACAATGAGCAGTTCTTC. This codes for CASSQGQGDYNEQFF.

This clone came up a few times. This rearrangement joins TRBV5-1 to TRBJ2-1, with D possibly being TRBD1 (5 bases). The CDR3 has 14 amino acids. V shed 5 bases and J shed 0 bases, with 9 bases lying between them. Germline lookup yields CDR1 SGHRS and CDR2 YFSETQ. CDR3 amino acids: CASRADSSYNEQFF. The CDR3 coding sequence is TGCGCCAGCAGGGCCGACAGCTCCTACAATGAGCAGTTCTTC.